This T cell receptor (beta chain) is from a study of T cells after yellow fever vaccination. The V end was cut by 2 bases, the J end by 3 bases, with 12 bases between. Germline V CDR1 and CDR2: SGHRS, YFSETQ. The CDR3 contains 15 residues. Each CDR3 protein is one row after TCRdb ran MiXCR on the 5' RACE reads. The profile shows around 600,000 distinct CDR3 sequences, 9% to 15% of them singletons. Worth noting for this clonotype: Its cognate antigen is unknown.

Findings of the study overall: One caveat is that FACS-sorted repertoires could contain abundant clonotypes contaminating from the bulk population. Post-booster repertoires contained most primary-vaccination clones again (about 95% CD4, approximately 88% CD8).

This sequence joins TRBV5-1 and TRBJ2-1, with D tentatively TRBD2 (6 bases). The clonotype comes from a man between 25 and 39 years old who received the YFV17D yellow fever vaccine. This specimen consisted of PBMCs, obtained on the day of the yellow fever booster vaccination. The CDR3 coding sequence is TGCGCCAGCAGCTTTTCCTTAGCGGACTACAATGAGCAGTTCTTC. The encoded protein is CASSFSLADYNEQFF.